This note documents a single TCR beta chain sequence. This specimen belongs to a study of beta chain features in type 1 diabetes. CDR3 length equals 16 residues. The germline V gene encodes CDR1 SGHVS and CDR2 FNYEAQ. Deletions cut 4 bases from V and 2 bases from J, with 14 bases between. The authors reverse transcribed all of the isolated RNA, so sequencing captured expressed TCRB transcripts. Sequencing used immunoSEQ multiplex PCR; TCRdb keeps in-frame clones, though not all of them. Of hundreds of thousands of clones listed, about 29% are singletons. The chain couples TRBV7-6 to TRBJ2-2; perhaps D is TRBD1 or TRBD2 (5 bases each). The source material was naive CD4+ T cells from blood. The TCR comes from a young man in good health. CDR3 protein: CASSSYRDLNTGELFF. CDR3 coding DNA: TGTGCCAGCAGCTCTTATCGGGACCTTAACACCGGGGAGCTGTTTTTT.